One TCR beta chain is described in this entry. Sequencing used immunoSEQ multiplex PCR; TCRdb keeps in-frame clones, though not all of them. The sample holds around 220,000 clones, less than 90% seen once. The study recruited people aged 18 to 89 years across approximately 24 US areas. Germline assignment: CDR1 LNHDA and CDR2 SQIVND (reference sequence). The CDR3 is 18 amino acids. V dropped 0 bases and J dropped 3; count of bases not matched to a gene: 10. This entry belongs to a study of blood T cell repertoires in COVID-19. Study background: Samples representing acute and convalescent COVID-19 were sourced from the United States, Italy and Spain. Nucleic acid was either cDNA or gDNA, and it came from T cells, B-cell-depleted T cells, or PBMCs.

V gene TRBV19 combines with J gene TRBJ1-5; the match to TRBD1 covers 8 bases. This sequence was found in a woman in her forties who had recovered from COVID-19. Sequencing was carried out using PBMCs or T cells enriched from blood (not recorded which). CDR3 amino acids: CASSIDSPYRGSNQPQHF. CDR3 DNA sequence: TGTGCCAGTAGTATAGATTCGCCCTACAGGGGGTCCAATCAGCCCCAGCATTTT.